This TCR beta chain was sequenced for a study of cytomegalovirus exposure and HLA in healthy donors. About the research overall: As released early, the data held some 85 million unique TCRs from HLA-typed donors.

This clone was seen a few times. Antigen: not known. With V trimmed by 5 bases and J by 3 bases, 4 bases remained unmatched. Germline assignment: CDR1 LNHDA and CDR2 SQIVND (reference sequence). This CDR3 contains 13 residues. Study observations and caveats: Sequencing probably produced one cluster of sequence variants that were highly shared. TCR beta V- and J-gene trimming, according to a later analysis, was linked to a missense DCLRE1C variant. Productive rates of about 87% or about 30% were seen for most TCR beta V segments in an earlier analysis.

PCR involved 60 Vbeta and 13 Jbeta primers. TCRdb's copy holds only in-frame clones and misses some; the assay was immunoSEQ multiplex PCR. The data contain over 95,000 clones, about 80% of them seen just once; the ten biggest clones take up approximately 5%. The V call is TRBV19, the J call TRBJ2-7; 7 bases line up with TRBD1. Input material: PBMCs. This clonotype was obtained from a woman under 40 in good health and CMV-seropositive. CDR3 in DNA: TGTGCCAGTAGTCCCGGGACAGTCTACGAGCAGTACTTC. This sequence encodes CASSPGTVYEQYF.